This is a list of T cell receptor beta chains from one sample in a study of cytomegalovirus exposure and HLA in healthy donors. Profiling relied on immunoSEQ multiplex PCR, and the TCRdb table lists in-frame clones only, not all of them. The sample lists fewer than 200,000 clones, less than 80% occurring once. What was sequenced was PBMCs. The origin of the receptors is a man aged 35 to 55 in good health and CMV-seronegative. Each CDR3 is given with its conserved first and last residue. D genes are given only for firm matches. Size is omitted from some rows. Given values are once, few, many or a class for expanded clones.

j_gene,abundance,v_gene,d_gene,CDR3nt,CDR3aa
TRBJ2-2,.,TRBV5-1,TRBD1,TGCGCCAGCAGCAGGGACAGCTCGAACACCGGGGAGCTGTTTTTT,CASSRDSSNTGELFF
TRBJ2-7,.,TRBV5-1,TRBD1,TGCGCCAGCAGCAGGATCGGACAGGGCAGAGAGCAGTACTTC,CASSRIGQGREQYF
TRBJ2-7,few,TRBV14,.,TGTGCCAGCAGACCGGACAACTCCTACGAGCAGTACTTC,CASRPDNSYEQYF
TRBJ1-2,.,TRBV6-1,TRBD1,TGTGCCAGCAGCGACAGGGGTGGGGGAGGCTACACCTTC,CASSDRGGGGYTF
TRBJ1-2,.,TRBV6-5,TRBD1,TGTGCCTGCGGGGAAGACAGGGCCGTCTATGGCTACACCTTC,CACGEDRAVYGYTF
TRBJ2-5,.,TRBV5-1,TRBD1,TGCGCCAGTAGGTCCCCAGGGGGCGGAGAGACCCAGTACTTC,CASRSPGGGETQYF
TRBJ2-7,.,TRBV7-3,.,TGTGCCAGCAGCGCCGCAGGAGGGCCGGAAAGCGAGCAGTACTTC,CASSAAGGPESEQYF
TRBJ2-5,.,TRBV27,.,TGTGCCAGCAGCGCCGGGATGGCGGCGGGGGAGACCCAGTACTTC,CASSAGMAAGETQYF
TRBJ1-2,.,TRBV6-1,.,TGTGCCAGCAGTGAACCCTGGGGCGATGATGGCTACACCTTC,CASSEPWGDDGYTF
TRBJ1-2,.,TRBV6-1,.,TGTGCCAGCAGTGAGGACCCGGCGGGCGGCTACACCTTC,CASSEDPAGGYTF
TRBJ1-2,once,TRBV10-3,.,TGTGCCATCAAGTGGGACACGCGAAACTATGGCTACACCTTC,CAIKWDTRNYGYTF
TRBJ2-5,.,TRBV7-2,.,TGTGCCAGCAGCTTAGTATCTCTAGTACAAGAGACCCAGTACTTC,CASSLVSLVQETQYF
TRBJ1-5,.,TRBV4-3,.,TGCGCCAGCAGCCATTCGAGGGAGGGTTTTCAGCCCCAGCATTTT,CASSHSREGFQPQHF
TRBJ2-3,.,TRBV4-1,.,TGCGCCAGCAGCCAAGAGGACTTTTATACGCAGTATTTT,CASSQEDFYTQYF
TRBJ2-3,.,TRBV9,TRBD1,TGTGCCAGCAGCGAGGACAGGCGTAGCACAGATACGCAGTATTTT,CASSEDRRSTDTQYF
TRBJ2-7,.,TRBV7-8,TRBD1,TGTGCCAGCAGCCCCAGAGGGGGCACTCTCGGTTCCTTGCACTTC,CASSPRGGTLGSLHF
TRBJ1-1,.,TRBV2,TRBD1,TGTGCCCGTACACAGGGGGGGAACACTGAAGCTTTCTTT,CARTQGGNTEAFF
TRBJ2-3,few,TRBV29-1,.,TGCAGCGTTGAAGGGGGCACTAACACAGATACGCAGTATTTT,CSVEGGTNTDTQYF
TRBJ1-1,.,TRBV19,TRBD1,TGTGCCAGCGGGACAGGGGCGGTGAACACTGAAGCTTTCTTT,CASGTGAVNTEAFF
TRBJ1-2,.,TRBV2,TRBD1,TGTGCCAGCAGCGGACAGGGGCCGGGGGGCTACACCTTC,CASSGQGPGGYTF
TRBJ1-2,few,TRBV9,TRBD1,TGTGCCAGCAGCGTAGCCGTGACAGGGGGCTATGGCTACACCTTC,CASSVAVTGGYGYTF
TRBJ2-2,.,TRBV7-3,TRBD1,TGTGCCAGCAGCGATCGGACAGGGGGCGCGGAGCTGTTTTTT,CASSDRTGGAELFF
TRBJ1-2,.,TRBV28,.,TGTGCCACCCATAGAAGCGTGGGCTACACCTTC,CATHRSVGYTF